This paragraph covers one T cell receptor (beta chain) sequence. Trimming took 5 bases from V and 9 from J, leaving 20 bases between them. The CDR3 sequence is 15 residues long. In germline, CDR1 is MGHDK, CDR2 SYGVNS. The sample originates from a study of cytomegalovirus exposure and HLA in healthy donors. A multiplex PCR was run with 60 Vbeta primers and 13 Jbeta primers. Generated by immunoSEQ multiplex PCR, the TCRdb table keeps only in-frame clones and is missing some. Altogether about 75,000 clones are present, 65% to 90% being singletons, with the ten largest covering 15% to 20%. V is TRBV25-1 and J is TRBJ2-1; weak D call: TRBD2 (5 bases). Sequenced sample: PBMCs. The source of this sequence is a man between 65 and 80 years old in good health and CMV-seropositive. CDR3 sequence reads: CASSLRPASFSEQFF. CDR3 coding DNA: TGTGCCAGCAGTCTTCGCCCGGCTAGCTTTAGTGAGCAGTTCTTC.